This passage covers 31 T cell receptor beta chains from one sample sequenced in a study of Graves' ophthalmopathy and Graves' hyperthyroidism (dated by TCRdb to the late 2010s). Instrument used: Illumina HiSeq 2000. For repertoire sequencing, TCR beta CDR3 regions were amplified from RNA transcripts. A first-round RT-PCR used HTBI primers with the Qiagen OneStep RT-PCR kit, followed by a second-round multiplex PCR, size selection and purification. TCRdb trimmed the raw reads at Q25, called clones with MiXCR and kept productive beta chains. Each entry merges the rows of one CDR3 protein and shows their most common DNA and genes. The sample table records under 350,000 distinct CDR3 sequences; 17% of these occur just once. Jointly, the top ten make up 12% of the sample. The sequencing input was peripheral blood. Receptors were obtained from an adult man with Graves' ophthalmopathy.

This clonotype occurred many times. This chain joins TRBV12-3 or TRBV12-4 and TRBJ1-2, with D unclear. The CDR3 runs 14 residues. V was trimmed by 1 base and J by 8 bases, leaving 14 bases between them. The DNA of the CDR3 is TGTGCCAGCAGTTTAGTCCTCCAGTCTGGGGGCTACACCTTC. Translated: CASSLVLQSGGYTF.

This clonotype has a count of ten or more. This chain uses TRBV30 with TRBJ1-2; TRBD1 agrees at 7 bases. Trimming cost V 3 bases and J 5 bases; bases outside gene matches: 6. The CDR3 spans 13 residues. CDR1 and CDR2 from the germline V gene are GTSNPN and SVGIG (reference sequence). The CDR3 region has the DNA TGTGCCTGGAGGGGAGGGGGCTGGTATGGCTACACCTTC. This translates into CAWRGGGWYGYTF.

The genes are TRBV11-2 and TRBJ2-5; possibly TRBD1 for D (6 bases). Germline-derived CDR1 and CDR2 are SGHAT and FQNNGV. V gave up 2 bases and J gave up 1 base, with 11 bases separating them. The CDR3 covers 15 residues. The CDR3 sequence: CASSLYQGLQETQYF. The CDR3 nucleotides are TGTGCCAGCAGCTTATACCAGGGGCTCCAAGAGACCCAGTACTTC. The complete variable domain, with remaining parts taken from reference TRBV11-2 and TRBJ2-5, reads EAGVAQSPRYKIIEKRQSVAFWCNPISGHATLYWYQQILGQGPKLLIQFQNNGVVDDSQLPKDRFSAERLKGVDSTLKIQPAKLEDSAVYLCASSLYQGLQETQYFGPGTRLLVL.

This clonotype showed up many times. This chain joins TRBV9 and TRBJ1-1, with a possible D match to TRBD1 (6 bases). CDR1 and CDR2 (germline): SGDLS, YYNGEE. The CDR3 runs to 13 residues. V lost 7 bases, J lost 3 bases, and 13 bases lay in between. The CDR3 bases are TGTGCCAGCCGGGGAGCAGGGGACACTGAAGCTTTCTTT. Protein sequence: CASRGAGDTEAFF.

Ten or more counts support this clonotype. This sequence joins TRBV2 and TRBJ1-5, with D perhaps TRBD1 (6 bases). Trimming took off 5 bases at V and 0 bases at J, with 11 bases between the two ends. The CDR3 is 15 residues long. Looked up from germline, CDR1 is SNHLY and CDR2 is FYNNEI. In DNA, the CDR3 is TGTGCCAGCAGTAGGACAGCTTATAGCAATCAGCCCCAGCATTTT. Its protein is CASSRTAYSNQPQHF.

This chain uses TRBV6-1 with TRBJ1-2; D is unresolved. CDR1 MNHNS and CDR2 SASEGT come from the germline V gene. The CDR3 runs to 13 residues. The germline V and J ends were trimmed by 6 bases and 2 bases, with 10 bases remaining between them. The CDR3 DNA reads TGTGCCAGCAGATTGACGGCCAACTATGGCTACACCTTC. This translates into CASRLTANYGYTF.

At least ten counts were recorded for this clonotype. The chain employs TRBV6-1 and TRBJ1-2, with 7 positions matching TRBD1. Germline lookup yields CDR1 MNHNS and CDR2 SASEGT. After removal of 2 bases from V and 5 bases from J, the junction contained 5 bases not matched to a gene. The CDR3 contains 14 residues. The CDR3 region has the DNA TGTGCCAGCAGTGAAAGGGGGCCAGGGTATGGCTACACCTTC. Amino acids: CASSERGPGYGYTF.

As concerns this clonotype: This sequence may be a read error, since a much larger clone differs from it by one base. The V call is TRBV25-1, the J call TRBJ2-7; D uncertain. CDR3 size: 13 residues. The germline V and J ends were trimmed by 5 bases and 6 bases, with 14 bases remaining between them. The germline CDR1 and CDR2 sequences are MGHDK and SYGVNS. CDR3 coding DNA: TGTGCCAGCAGTCGAGCACGGCGACCCGAGCAGTACTTC. Its translation is CASSRARRPEQYF.

The sample holds many counts of this clonotype. V gene TRBV20-1 combines with J gene TRBJ1-2, with D unclear. V was cut by 0 bases and J by 2 bases, with 16 bases left in between. Germline loops: CDR1 DFQATT, CDR2 SNEGSKA (reference sequence). The CDR3 extends over 16 amino acids. CDR3 in amino acids: CSARDPSRGFNYGYTF. The CDR3 region has the DNA TGCAGTGCTAGAGACCCCTCCCGGGGTTTCAACTATGGCTACACCTTC.

There are many counts of this clonotype. J is TRBJ2-2 and V is TRBV18; TRBD2 aligns across 7 bases. V dropped 5 bases and J dropped 6; count of bases not matched to a gene: 6. CDR3 length: 14 residues. Germline values: CDR1 KGHSH, CDR2 LQKENI. CDR3 nucleotide sequence: TGTGCCAGCTCAGTGACTAGCACCCCCGGGGAGCTGTTTTTT. Residues: CASSVTSTPGELFF.

This clonotype was counted ten times or more. This chain connects TRBV20-1 to TRBJ2-5; no clear D. The CDR3 extends over 14 amino acids. Germline loops: CDR1 DFQATT, CDR2 SNEGSKA (reference sequence). Trimming removed 1 base at V and 0 bases at J, with 9 bases between. In DNA form, the CDR3 reads TGCAGTGCTAGAGCATTCGGTAACCAAGAGACCCAGTACTTC. It is translated as CSARAFGNQETQYF.

The sample holds many counts of this clonotype. CDR3 in amino acids: CSVVRQNTGELFF. The CDR3, as DNA: TGCAGCGTTGTTAGGCAGAACACCGGGGAGCTGTTTTTT. The chain recombines TRBV29-1 with TRBJ2-2; D gene unclear. The V end was cut by 4 bases, the J end by 1 base, with 7 bases between. This CDR3 is built from 13 residues. CDR1 SQVTM and CDR2 ANQGSEA come from the germline V gene.

This clonotype occurred a few times. DNA for the CDR3: TGTGCCAGCAAAGCAGTGGGACGGGGGATAGGGGGCTACACCTTC. Residues: CASKAVGRGIGGYTF. The genes are TRBV28 and TRBJ1-2; tentative D call: TRBD1 (5 bases). With 7 bases removed from V and 8 bases from J, the gap between germline ends came to 23 bases. Germline CDR1 reads MDHEN; CDR2 reads SYDVKM. This CDR3 is 15 amino acids long.

The sample holds many counts of this clonotype. The chain employs TRBV6-2 or TRBV6-3 and TRBJ1-5; D remains ambiguous. V was cut by 5 bases and J by 7 bases, with 15 bases left in between. CDR3 length: 14 residues. Germline V gene lookup returns CDR1 MNHEY and CDR2 SVGEGT. In nucleotides, the CDR3 is TGTGCCAGCAGTACCTATTCATCAGGACAGCCCCAGCATTTT. Translating it yields CASSTYSSGQPQHF.

Points on this clonotype: Since a much larger clone is just one base distant, this may be a read error. This likely comes from a read error, as the CDR3 has no conserved phenylalanine or tryptophan at its end. The J gene is TRBJ2-2, the V gene TRBV6-1; weak D call: TRBD2 (5 bases). V was pared by 6 bases and J by 6 bases, with 17 bases between. Looked up from germline, CDR1 is MNHNS and CDR2 is SASEGT. This CDR3 region has 15 residues. This CDR3 is CASSTDSVTAGELFL. The CDR3 nucleotides are TGTGCCAGCAGCACGGACTCGGTAACCGCCGGGGAGCTGTTTCTT.

The CDR3 is CASSVVGIAGNTIYF. The CDR3 DNA reads TGTGCCAGCAGCGTTGTGGGAATAGCTGGAAACACCATATATTTT. V gene TRBV12-3 or TRBV12-4 combines with J gene TRBJ1-3; no definite D call. V was clipped by 6 bases and J by 2 bases, with 14 bases between them. CDR3 size: 15 residues.

This clonotype showed up many times. The chain links TRBV4-1 to TRBJ1-3; D remains ambiguous. CDR3 length: 16 amino acids. Trimming stripped 1 base from V and 0 bases from J, with 10 bases between. Germline V CDR1 and CDR2: MGHRA, YSYEKL. CDR3 DNA: TGCGCCAGCAGCCAAGTTTCAGGACCCTCTGGAAACACCATATATTTT. Protein sequence: CASSQVSGPSGNTIYF.

This clonotype was seen repeatedly, ten times or more. This sequence joins TRBV28 and TRBJ1-1, with unresolved D. Trimming shortened V by 2 bases and J by 6 bases, and 10 bases separated the two germline ends. CDR3 size: 13 residues. Germline lookup yields CDR1 MDHEN and CDR2 SYDVKM. CDR3 sequence: CASSLRLPPEAFF. The CDR3 DNA is TGTGCCAGCAGTTTACGGCTTCCGCCTGAAGCTTTCTTT. The entire variable domain, with the rest obtained from reference TRBV28 and TRBJ1-1, is as follows: DVKVTQSSRYLVKRTGEKVFLECVQDMDHENMFWYRQDPGLGLRLIYFSYDVKMKEKGDIPEGYSVSREKKERFSLILESASTNQTSMYLCASSLRLPPEAFFGQGTRLTVV.

Many counts were recorded for this clonotype. J is TRBJ1-6 and V is TRBV12-3 or TRBV12-4; TRBD1 aligns across 7 bases. The CDR3 has 16 residues. After removal of 6 bases from V and 6 bases from J, the junction contained 11 bases not matched to a gene. The CDR3: CASSSTGLGFNSPLHF. CDR3 DNA: TGTGCCAGCAGCTCGACAGGGCTGGGTTTTAATTCACCCCTCCACTTT.

This clonotype was counted at least ten times. The V and J genes are TRBV11-2 and TRBJ1-5; TRBD1 matches at 11 bases. The germline V gene has CDR1 SGHAT and CDR2 FQNNGV. J was trimmed by 2 bases and V by 0 bases; bases with no gene match: 0. This CDR3 has 16 residues. Written as DNA, the CDR3 is TGTGCCAGCAGCTTAGAGGGACAGGGGGGCAATCAGCCCCAGCATTTT. Its protein is CASSLEGQGGNQPQHF.

This clonotype has a count of ten or more. V and J are TRBV5-1 and TRBJ1-2; D is ambiguous. The CDR3 is 15 amino acids. Germline CDR1 SGHRS, CDR2 YFSETQ. The V end lost 4 bases, the J end lost 3 bases, and 16 bases lay between the germline ends. CDR3 sequence: CASSPSARPDYGYTF. The CDR3 DNA sequence: TGCGCCAGCAGCCCGTCGGCCCGGCCGGACTATGGCTACACCTTC.

Many counts were recorded for this clonotype. The chain has TRBV20-1 and TRBJ1-5; 10 bases align to TRBD1. With V trimmed by 1 base and J by 7 bases, 7 bases remained unmatched. CDR3 length: 15 residues. Germline V lookup: CDR1 DFQATT, CDR2 SNEGSKA (reference sequence). CDR3 amino acids: CSARARTGGRQPQHF. CDR3 nucleotide sequence: TGCAGTGCTAGAGCTCGGACAGGGGGTAGGCAGCCCCAGCATTTT.

This clonotype came up many times. The chain employs TRBV6-1 and TRBJ1-1; 7 bases fit TRBD1. The CDR3 has 15 residues. Germline V gene lookup returns CDR1 MNHNS and CDR2 SASEGT. V shed 7 bases, J shed 5 bases, and the junction held 13 bases outside the gene matches. CDR3 region: CASNRPGGQNTEAFF. The CDR3 DNA is TGTGCCAGCAATCGACCGGGGGGACAGAATACTGAAGCTTTCTTT.

This clonotype has just a few counts. The chain uses TRBV9 and TRBJ2-2, with D hard to call. This CDR3 comprises 12 residues. Trimming took 6 bases from V and 7 from J, leaving 10 bases between them. Germline CDR1 is SGDLS and CDR2 is YYNGEE. DNA for the CDR3: TGTGCCAGCATCCCCATTGGCGGGGAGCTGTTTTTT. It translates to CASIPIGGELFF.

This clonotype was observed many times. V and J are TRBV7-3 and TRBJ1-2; 9 bases align to TRBD1. CDR1 is SGHTA, CDR2 FQGTGA, per germline. The CDR3 loop spans 15 amino acids. Germline trimming cut 5 bases from V and 8 bases from J; bases unmatched to any gene: 12. The CDR3 nucleotides read TGTGCCAGCAGCCCGGAGACAGGGGGTGATGGCGGCTACACCTTC. Amino acids: CASSPETGGDGGYTF.

With regard to this clonotype: One end of the junction fails to match germline, which may point to a read error. The chain has TRBV12-3 or TRBV12-4 and TRBJ2-7; TRBD2 might be the D (5 bases). The CDR3 length is 13 residues. CDR3 protein: CASSRATLGEQCF. The CDR3 DNA sequence: TGTGCCAGCAGTCGCGCTACCCTCGGGGAGCAGTGCTTC.

This clonotype was counted at least ten times. The chain uses TRBV20-1 and TRBJ2-7; D is uncertain. V was trimmed by 6 bases and J by 5 bases, leaving 14 bases between them. Germline V lookup: CDR1 DFQATT, CDR2 SNEGSKA (reference sequence). This CDR3 spans 12 amino acids. Here the CDR3 DNA reads TGCAGTGCCAAGAATCCCGTTGACGAGCAGTACTTC. Translated: CSAKNPVDEQYF.

This clonotype came up a few times. This chain joins TRBV6-2 or TRBV6-3 and TRBJ2-2, with TRBD1 matching over 10 bases. The CDR3 has 17 amino acids. CDR1 MNHEY and CDR2 SVGEGT come from the germline V gene. J was trimmed by 6 bases and V by 7 bases; bases with no gene match: 14. This CDR3 is CASNNFWDRGSPGELFF. CDR3 nucleotide sequence: TGTGCCAGCAATAATTTCTGGGACAGGGGAAGTCCCGGGGAGCTGTTTTTT.

Only one count was recorded for this clonotype. The rearrangement uses TRBV6-1 and TRBJ2-7, with no clear D. CDR1 is MNHNS, CDR2 SASEGT, per germline. CDR3 size: 13 residues. Between the trimmed V and J ends, which lost 6 bases and 3 bases, there was a span of 12 bases. CDR3 in amino acids: CASRDDQIYEQYF. In DNA, the CDR3 is TGTGCCAGCAGAGACGACCAGATCTACGAGCAGTACTTC.

The chain employs TRBV5-5 and TRBJ2-5, with 9 positions matching TRBD2. J lost 4 bases, V lost 0 bases, and 4 bases had no gene match. CDR1 is SGHKS, CDR2 YYEKEE, per germline (reference sequence). This CDR3 is built from 15 residues. The CDR3, as DNA: TGTGCCAGCAGCTTGGATAGCGGGAGTGGAGAGACCCAGTACTTC. This encodes CASSLDSGSGETQYF.

This clonotype showed up many times. V and J are TRBV20-1 and TRBJ2-7; D gene ambiguous. The CDR3 has 12 residues. CDR1 and CDR2 (germline): DFQATT, SNEGSKA (reference sequence). V lost 3 bases and J lost 6, with 12 bases in between. The CDR3 coding sequence is TGCAGTGCTAGTGAGATAGGTGTCGAGCAGTACTTC. Amino acid sequence: CSASEIGVEQYF.